The 17 T cell receptor beta chains in this list originate from one sample, sequenced in a study of cytomegalovirus exposure and HLA in healthy donors. The PCR made use of 60 Vbeta and 13 Jbeta primers. Clones were sequenced by immunoSEQ multiplex PCR, and TCRdb holds only the in-frame ones, with some missing. This sample contains 38,000 or so clones. Sequenced input: PBMCs. The receptor set was obtained from a man aged 40-49 years in good health and CMV-seropositive.

This CDR3 reads CASSLISGLTYEQYF. The DNA of the CDR3 is TGTGCCAGCAGCTTAATCAGCGGACTTACCTACGAGCAGTACTTC. This sequence joins TRBV11-3 and TRBJ2-7, with D maybe TRBD2 (5 bases). V lost 2 bases to trimming and J lost 2 bases, with 13 bases between them. Per the germline V gene, CDR1 is SGHNT and CDR2 is YENEEA. The length of the CDR3 is 15 residues. Based on the CDR3 plus reference TRBV11-3 and TRBJ2-7, the full variable domain is EAGVVQSPRYKIIEKKQPVAFWCNPISGHNTLYWYLQNLGQGPELLIRYENEEAVDDSQLPKDRFSAERLKGVDSTLKIQPAELGDSAVYLCASSLISGLTYEQYFGPGTRLTVT.

V and J are TRBV6-5 and TRBJ2-7; 7 nucleotides agree with TRBD2. The CDR3 sequence is 11 residues long. Unmatched junction bases numbered 1, after V lost 5 bases and J lost 6 bases. Germline loops: CDR1 MNHEY, CDR2 SVGAGI. The CDR3 region has the DNA TGTGCCAGCAGTACGGGGGGCGAGCAGTACTTC. As protein: CASSTGGEQYF.

The chain carries TRBV4-1 and TRBJ1-2; D may be TRBD1 (5 bases). Deletions cut 7 bases from V and 2 bases from J, with 23 bases between. Germline-derived CDR1 and CDR2 are MGHRA and YSYEKL. The CDR3 has 17 amino acids. The CDR3 loop is CASKGTALTDPNYGYTF. The CDR3 region has the DNA TGCGCCAGCAAGGGCACGGCTCTGACAGACCCCAACTATGGCTACACCTTC.

The chain joins TRBV7-9 to TRBJ2-5, with 9 bases matching TRBD1. The CDR3 has 15 amino acids. Germline V lookup: CDR1 SEHNR, CDR2 FQNEAQ (reference sequence). V gave up 1 base and J gave up 0 bases; unmatched junction bases: 0. The CDR3 sequence is CASSLGTGDQETQYF. The CDR3, as DNA: TGTGCCAGCAGCTTAGGGACAGGGGACCAAGAGACCCAGTACTTC.

The CDR3 sequence is CASKVGDSYNEQFF. The DNA of the CDR3 is TGTGCCAGCAAGGTCGGGGACTCCTACAATGAGCAGTTCTTC. The chain uses TRBV28 and TRBJ2-1, with D possibly TRBD2 on 5 matching bases. CDR3 length equals 14 residues. CDR1 and CDR2 (germline): MDHEN, SYDVKM. V was trimmed by 7 bases and J by 0 bases, leaving 10 bases between them.

The chain links TRBV5-6 to TRBJ1-2; 7 bases line up with TRBD1. The CDR3 loop spans 13 amino acids. Trimming at V came to 4 bases and at J to 8 bases, leaving 8 bases not matched to a gene. Germline CDR1 reads SGHDT; CDR2 reads YYEEEE. CDR3 sequence (DNA): TGTGCCAGCAGCCGAGGGACAGCGGAAGGCTACACCTTC. Translated: CASSRGTAEGYTF.

Concerning this clone: This same CDR3 is encoded by further DNA sequences in the sample. V and J are TRBV7-2 and TRBJ2-7; 9 bases match TRBD1. V was clipped by 5 bases and J by 6 bases; unmatched bases: 2. The germline gives CDR1 SGHTA, CDR2 FQGNSA. The CDR3 covers 12 residues. The CDR3 region has the DNA TGTGCCAGCAGCCTGGACAGGGGCGAGCAGTACTTC. Amino acids: CASSLDRGEQYF.

The chain has TRBV30 and TRBJ2-1; 7 bases match TRBD1. Germline values: CDR1 GTSNPN, CDR2 SVGIG (reference sequence). J was trimmed by 16 bases and V by 0 bases; bases with no gene match: 6. This CDR3 spans 11 amino acids. CDR3 amino acids: CAWSVVDRRFF. As DNA, the CDR3 is TGTGCCTGGAGTGTAGTGGACAGGCGTTTCTTC.

V gene TRBV4-2 combines with J gene TRBJ2-5; D ambiguous. The DNA end is a closer match to TRBJ2-7, so the J assignment may be wrong. The CDR3 has 14 amino acids. Germline CDR1 LGHNA, CDR2 YNFKEQ. CDR3 residues: CASSQEAHSYEQYF. CDR3 nucleotides: TGTGCCAGCAGCCAAGAAGCTCACTCCTACGAGCAGTACTTC.

This sequence joins TRBV28 and TRBJ1-1, with a weak D call TRBD1 (6 bases). The CDR3 consists of 15 residues. Germline-derived CDR1 and CDR2 are MDHEN and SYDVKM. The germline V and J ends were trimmed by 6 bases and 0 bases, with 14 bases remaining between them. In nucleotides, the CDR3 is TGTGCCAGCAGCCTCGCCAGGGGCGTGAACACTGAAGCTTTCTTT. Translating it yields CASSLARGVNTEAFF.

The chain uses TRBV19 and TRBJ2-5, with TRBD2 identical over 8 bases. Judging by the DNA end, TRBJ2-7 fits better; the J call may be wrong. Germline assignment: CDR1 LNHDA and CDR2 SQIVND (reference sequence). The CDR3 runs to 14 residues. CDR3 nucleotides: TGTGCCAGTAGTACGACGGGAGGGAGCTACGAGCAGTACTTC. Its translation: CASSTTGGSYEQYF.

The V gene is TRBV7-6, the J gene TRBJ2-7, with 15 bases fitting TRBD2. CDR3 length: 19 residues. Germline CDR1 reads SGHVS; CDR2 reads FNYEAQ. V was clipped by 5 bases and J by 5 bases; unmatched bases: 16. The CDR3 DNA is TGTGCCAGCAGCCCCGCAGGACTAGCGGGAGGGCCCAGGGGGGACGAGCAGTACTTC. Its translation is CASSPAGLAGGPRGDEQYF.

V gene TRBV7-9 combines with J gene TRBJ2-4; TRBD2 matches 14 bases. This CDR3 spans 17 amino acids. V was clipped by 3 bases and J by 2 bases; unmatched bases: 3. CDR1 SEHNR and CDR2 FQNEAQ come from the germline V gene (reference sequence). CDR3 sequence reads: CASSFGTSGSSKNIQYF. The CDR3 DNA reads as TGTGCCAGCAGCTTTGGGACTAGCGGGAGTTCCAAAAACATTCAGTACTTC. Full variable domain (outside the CDR3, taken from reference TRBV7-9 and TRBJ2-4): DTGVSQNPRHKITKRGQNVTFRCDPISEHNRLYWYRQTLGQGPEFLTYFQNEAQLEKSRLLSDRFSAERPKGSFSTLEIQRTEQGDSAMYLCASSFGTSGSSKNIQYFGAGTRLSVL.

This sequence joins TRBV11-3 and TRBJ2-3; tentative D call: TRBD2 (5 bases). V was shortened by 1 base and J by 4 bases, with 12 bases between the two germline ends. The CDR3 loop spans 15 amino acids. Germline CDR1 is SGHNT and CDR2 is YENEEA. The CDR3 nucleotides read TGTGCCAGCAGCTTAGCCCGGGGTTGGGCAGATACGCAGTATTTT. Translating gives CASSLARGWADTQYF.

The chain links TRBV19 to TRBJ2-7; 8 bases agree with TRBD2. There are 15 residues in the CDR3. V lost 9 bases to trimming and J lost 0 bases; unmatched junction nucleotides: 10. Per germline, CDR1 LNHDA and CDR2 SQIVND (reference sequence). CDR3 sequence (DNA): TGTGCCAGCGCCCCGACTAGCGCGGACTCCTACGAGCAGTACTTC. It yields the protein CASAPTSADSYEQYF.

The chain couples TRBV5-1 to TRBJ2-1; D may be TRBD2 (5 bases). V was cut by 1 base and J by 7 bases, with 6 bases left in between. The CDR3 contains 12 residues. Germline CDR1 and CDR2: SGHRS and YFSETQ. The CDR3, as DNA: TGCGCCAGCAGCTTGAGGGAGAATGAGCAGTTCTTC. It codes for CASSLRENEQFF.

The chain is built from TRBV4-3 and TRBJ1-5; the D gene is possibly TRBD1 (6 bases). From germline, CDR1 is LGHNA and CDR2 YSLEER. The ends were cut back, 3 bases at V and 7 bases at J, with 16 bases in the middle. This CDR3 contains 15 residues. CDR3 sequence: CASSQGVGGGQPQHF. CDR3 bases: TGCGCCAGCAGCCAGGGAGTAGGGGGGGGACAGCCCCAGCATTTT.